The rows below give T cell receptor beta chains drawn from one sample of a study of post-analysis software for immune sequencing data. Each CDR3 protein is one row after TCRdb ran MiXCR on the PCR reads. This table holds fewer than 850,000 distinct CDR3 sequences, roughly 27% found once. The source material was blood. Source of these receptors: a girl aged 10 to 17 with multiple sclerosis. Both conserved end residues are part of each CDR3. A D gene is named only where the DNA matches it firmly. A clone size is listed for some rows: how often the clone was seen (once, few, many), or a class if it is expanded.

D	V	J	size	DNA	CDR3
-	TRBV10-3	TRBJ2-1	-	TGTGCCATCAGTGGAAGGGGTCTCAGTGAGCAGTTCTTC	CAISGRGLSEQFF
TRBD1	TRBV6-5	TRBJ2-3	few	TGTGCCAGCAGATTAACCGGGACAGGCGGTTATACGCAGTATTTT	CASRLTGTGGYTQYF
TRBD1	TRBV6-6	TRBJ1-2	few	TGTGCCAGCACCGGAAACCGACAGGGGGCGAGTGGCTACACCTTC	CASTGNRQGASGYTF
-	TRBV9	TRBJ2-1	few	TGTGCCAGCAGCGTAGGAAGGAATGAGCAGTTCTTC	CASSVGRNEQFF
TRBD1	TRBV7-2	TRBJ2-1	-	TGTGCCAGCAGCTCCCAGACGGGACAGCTCTACAATGAGCAGTTCTTC	CASSSQTGQLYNEQFF
TRBD1	TRBV7-7	TRBJ2-1	-	TGTGCTAGCAGCTTAGATCGGACAGGGGGGCAGTTCTTC	CASSLDRTGGQFF
-	TRBV5-6	TRBJ1-6	few	TGTGCCAGCAGCCAGAGCTGGGATTCACCCCTCCACTTT	CASSQSWDSPLHF
TRBD1	TRBV20-1	TRBJ1-5	few	TGCAGTGCTAGAAAGGGACAGGTAGGCAATCAGCCCCAGCATTTT	CSARKGQVGNQPQHF
TRBD2	TRBV5-1	TRBJ2-1	-	TGCGCCAGCAGGGCTGGGACTAGCGGGGTCGATGAGCAGTTCTTC	CASRAGTSGVDEQFF
TRBD1	TRBV5-1	TRBJ1-2	few	TGCGCCAGCAGCACGAACACAGGGGTGGATGGCTACACCTTC	CASSTNTGVDGYTF
-	TRBV7-9	TRBJ2-5	-	TGTGCCAGCAGCGGACGGGGGCGCGGTGAGACCCAGTACTTC	CASSGRGRGETQYF
TRBD2	TRBV5-4	TRBJ2-3	few	TGTGCCAGCAGCTTCCAGCGGGAGACGAATACGCAGTATTTT	CASSFQRETNTQYF
TRBD1	TRBV7-8	TRBJ1-5	-	TGTGCCAGCAGCTTAGCGGCCCGACAGGGAAATCAGCCCCAGCATTTT	CASSLAARQGNQPQHF
TRBD1	TRBV9	TRBJ2-7	-	TGTGCCAGCAGCGTTACCGGGACAGGGTCCTACGAGCAGTACTTC	CASSVTGTGSYEQYF
-	TRBV5-1	TRBJ2-3	-	TGCGCCAGCAGTTCGAAGACACCCCTAAGCACAGATACGCAGTATTTT	CASSSKTPLSTDTQYF
-	TRBV6-5	TRBJ2-7	few	TGTGCCAGCAGTTACGGGGAGAGGGCCGAGCAGTACTTC	CASSYGERAEQYF
-	TRBV6-5	TRBJ1-2	few	TGTGCCAGCAGTTACTACCGATCGGAGGGCTACACCTTC	CASSYYRSEGYTF
-	TRBV4-1	TRBJ1-3	-	TGCGCCAGCAGCCGTCTGGGGATTGAAAACACCATATATTTT	CASSRLGIENTIYF
-	TRBV6-5	TRBJ2-5	many	TGTGCCAGCAGTTACCGAAGTTTACTAGGGACGGAGGAGACCCAGTACTTC	CASSYRSLLGTEETQYF
-	TRBV11-2	TRBJ2-7	few	TGTGCCAGCAGCCTAACCAGAGGACAGCCGTCCTACGAGCAGTACTTC	CASSLTRGQPSYEQYF
TRBD2	TRBV5-1	TRBJ2-7	few	TGCGCCAGCAGCCGGGACTTGAAGACTAGCGGCTCCGTAATCTCCTACGAGCAGTACTTC	CASSRDLKTSGSVISYEQYF
TRBD1	TRBV12-3/TRBV12-4	TRBJ2-7	few	TGTGCCAGCAGTTTGGGACAGGGGGCTTGGCAGTACTTC	CASSLGQGAWQYF
TRBD1	TRBV2	TRBJ1-1	-	TGTGCCAGCAGTTGGACAGGGCACACTGAAGCTTTCTTT	CASSWTGHTEAFF
TRBD2	TRBV7-2	TRBJ2-5	-	TGTGCCAGCACCGGGACTAGCGGGGGGGCCGGGGAGACCCAGTACTTC	CASTGTSGGAGETQYF
-	TRBV9	TRBJ1-2	-	TGTGCCAGCACCCAAGCACAGGGTTTTTCTGGCTACACCTTC	CASTQAQGFSGYTF
-	TRBV9	TRBJ1-1	-	TGTGCCAGCAGCGTAGAGGGGGTCACTGAAGCTTTCTTT	CASSVEGVTEAFF
-	TRBV12-3/TRBV12-4	TRBJ1-3	-	TGTGCCAGCAGTTTATCGGGGGGAAAATCTGGAAACACCATATATTTT	CASSLSGGKSGNTIYF
-	TRBV7-6	TRBJ1-6	few	TGTGCCAGCAGCTTAGACGGGTCCTATAATTCACCCCTCCACTTT	CASSLDGSYNSPLHF
-	TRBV4-3	TRBJ1-2	-	TGCGCCAGCAGCCAAGGCTCCGACTGGGGGTCCTATGGCTACACCTTC	CASSQGSDWGSYGYTF
TRBD2	TRBV25-1	TRBJ2-3	-	TGTGCCAGCAGTGAACGCGCTAGCGGGAGGAGCACAGATACGCAGTATTTT	CASSERASGRSTDTQYF
-	TRBV27	TRBJ2-3	-	TGTGCCAGCAGTACCCTGACACCCGAACTGGCTGATACGCAGTATTTT	CASSTLTPELADTQYF
TRBD1	TRBV4-1	TRBJ1-1	-	TGCGCCAGCAGCCAAGTTCCTGGGACAGGGGACACTGAAGCTTTCTTT	CASSQVPGTGDTEAFF
-	TRBV9	TRBJ1-2	-	TGTGCCAGCAGCCTAGACGCTACCTTCGGGGGAAACTATGGCTACACCTTC	CASSLDATFGGNYGYTF
-	TRBV28	TRBJ2-1	-	TGTGCCGCGGGTCTCTCCAGACGGGGCAATGAGCAGTTCTTC	CAAGLSRRGNEQFF
-	TRBV20-1	TRBJ2-3	-	TGCAGTGCTAGAGTTATCGGAACCCATACGCAGTATTTT	CSARVIGTHTQYF
-	TRBV7-7	TRBJ2-3	-	TGTGCTAGCAGCCCTAGCCCGGGCTTCGGTACGCAGTATTTT	CASSPSPGFGTQYF